These 24 T cell receptor beta chains were all obtained from the same sample, sequenced in a study of blood T cell repertoires in COVID-19. Sequencing used immunoSEQ multiplex PCR; TCRdb keeps in-frame clones, though not all of them. The repertoire consists of 250,000 to 350,000 clones, with 88% occurring once and the leading ten covering 1%. The sequencing input was PBMCs or T cells enriched from blood (not recorded which). All receptors come from a woman aged 25 to 39 who had recovered from COVID-19.

V and J are TRBV28 and TRBJ1-5; TRBD1 matches 9 bases. CDR1 MDHEN and CDR2 SYDVKM come from the germline V gene. V dropped 7 bases and J dropped 6; count of bases not matched to a gene: 7. The CDR3 is 14 residues long. The CDR3 DNA sequence: TGTGCCAGCATTACAGGGGGCGAGGGTCAGCCCCAGCATTTT. Translation gives CASITGGEGQPQHF.

V gene TRBV5-5 combines with J gene TRBJ2-3; 9 nucleotides agree with TRBD1. The trim removed 3 bases at V and 5 bases at J, leaving 10 bases unmatched. Germline CDR1 is SGHKS and CDR2 is YYEKEE (reference sequence). The CDR3 is 16 residues long. CDR3 DNA sequence: TGTGCCAGCAGCTCCCGGGACAGGGCTACGATAGATACGCAGTATTTT. Amino acid sequence: CASSSRDRATIDTQYF.

The V gene is TRBV3-1 (or the pseudogene TRBV3-2), the J gene TRBJ2-2; no firm D call. The CDR3 runs 15 residues. The V end was cut by 4 bases, the J end by 6 bases, with 15 bases between. Germline values: CDR1 LGHDT, CDR2 YNNKEL (reference sequence). DNA of the CDR3: TGTGCCAGCAGCCCAAGAGGCAGCCCGTCCGGGGAGCTGTTTTTT. Protein: CASSPRGSPSGELFF.

This chain links TRBV18 with TRBJ2-5, with 8 bases that match TRBD2. Germline CDR1 KGHSH, CDR2 LQKENI. After removal of 2 bases from V and 0 bases from J, the junction contained 8 bases not matched to a gene. This CDR3 spans 17 amino acids. CDR3 in DNA: TGTGCCAGCTCACCAAGGTTCGCTAGCGGGTACCAAGAGACCCAGTACTTC. This codes for CASSPRFASGYQETQYF. The full variable domain, its missing parts supplied by reference TRBV18 and TRBJ2-5, is NAGVMQNPRHLVRRRGQEARLRCSPMKGHSHVYWYRQLPEEGLKFMVYLQKENIIDESGMPKERFSAEFPKEGPSILRIQQVVRGDSAAYFCASSPRFASGYQETQYFGPGTRLLVL.

About this clone: Within the sample, other DNA sequences also encode this same CDR3. The CDR3 reads CASSPDRVNYGYTF. The CDR3 DNA sequence: TGTGCCAGCAGCCCGGACAGGGTTAACTATGGCTACACCTTC. The V and J genes are TRBV9 and TRBJ1-2; TRBD1 matches 8 bases. V gave up 4 bases and J gave up 1 base; unmatched junction bases: 3. CDR3 size: 14 residues. Germline V gene sequence: CDR1 SGDLS, CDR2 YYNGEE. The entire variable domain, with the rest obtained from reference TRBV9 and TRBJ1-2, is as follows: DSGVTQTPKHLITATGQRVTLRCSPRSGDLSVYWYQQSLDQGLQFLIQYYNGEERAKGNILERFSAQQFPDLHSELNLSSLELGDSALYFCASSPDRVNYGYTFGSGTRLTVV.

As for this clone: The CDR3 ends on some other residue instead of the conserved phenylalanine or tryptophan, so this is likely a read error. No DNA is shown, since the ends of the CDR3 on it are uncertain; the CDR3 is the one TCRdb lists. The J gene is TRBJ2-7, the V gene TRBV7-9; TRBD2, the table's D call, lacks a check against the DNA. The length of the CDR3 is 11 amino acids, counting both ends. Germline V CDR1 and CDR2: SEHNR, FQNEAQ (reference sequence). CDR3 amino acids: CASSFKWGRQP.

The rearrangement links TRBV2 to TRBJ1-5; D might be TRBD1 (5 bases). The CDR3 length is 18 residues. Germline CDR1 reads SNHLY; CDR2 reads FYNNEI. V was pared by 8 bases and J by 14 bases, with 37 bases between. The CDR3 region is CASQFSQKAERQSLREHF. The CDR3 DNA reads as TGTGCCAGCCAGTTCAGCCAAAAAGCAGAGAGACAGAGTCTCCGAGAGCATTTT.

The sample holds one count of this clone. The chain recombines TRBV10-1 with TRBJ1-5, with 10 bases matching TRBD1. Germline CDR1 is WNHNN and CDR2 is SYGVQD (reference sequence). V lost 8 bases to trimming and J lost 2 bases; unmatched junction nucleotides: 15. The CDR3 is 18 residues long. The CDR3 coding sequence is TGCGCCAGCCGGGGGACAGGGGAAAGGGAAGGGGGCAATCAGCCCCAGCATTTT. This codes for CASRGTGEREGGNQPQHF.

As for this clone: This specimen includes other DNA sequences encoding the same CDR3. This chain links TRBV7-2 with TRBJ1-5; weak D call: TRBD1 (6 bases). Deletions cut 1 base from V and 3 bases from J, with 10 bases between. This CDR3 spans 15 amino acids. Germline lookup yields CDR1 SGHTA and CDR2 FQGNSA. The CDR3 reads CASSLGGRDNQPQHF. DNA for the CDR3: TGTGCCAGCAGCTTAGGGGGGCGAGACAATCAGCCCCAGCATTTT.

DNA for the CDR3: TGTGCCAGCAGCGTAGCTGGGACAGGGGACAGTGAGCAGTTCTTC. Protein product: CASSVAGTGDSEQFF. The J gene is TRBJ2-1, the V gene TRBV9; 10 nucleotides match TRBD1. This CDR3 contains 15 residues. The J segment lost 9 bases and the V segment lost 0 bases, leaving 6 bases of the junction unmatched. CDR1 is SGDLS and CDR2 is YYNGEE in the germline V gene.

V gene TRBV3-1 (or the pseudogene TRBV3-2) combines with J gene TRBJ2-3, with D hard to call. This CDR3 is 12 amino acids long. In germline, CDR1 is LGHDT, CDR2 YNNKEL (reference sequence). Trimming cost V 8 bases and J 6 bases, with 12 bases left between them. The CDR3 protein is CASANLGDTQYF. The CDR3 DNA sequence: TGTGCCAGCGCGAATCTCGGGGATACGCAGTATTTT.

This chain links TRBV4-1 with TRBJ2-3, with a tentative D call TRBD2 (5 bases). Trimming took 3 bases from V and 2 from J, leaving 15 bases between them. Germline assignment: CDR1 MGHRA and CDR2 YSYEKL. CDR3 length equals 16 residues. Written as DNA, the CDR3 is TGCGCCAGCAGCCAGAAACTAGTTCCCCTCACAGATACGCAGTATTTT. Encoded protein: CASSQKLVPLTDTQYF.

The chain joins TRBV18 to TRBJ2-1; 10 bases align to TRBD2. Germline V gene data show CDR1 as KGHSH and CDR2 as LQKENI. CDR3 length equals 17 residues. Trimming removed 3 bases from V and 5 bases from J; junction bases left unmatched: 10. CDR3 bases: TGTGCCAGCTCACCGACCCCAGCGGGGGGGCCCGACAATGAGCAGTTCTTC. Protein product: CASSPTPAGGPDNEQFF.

The CDR3 DNA follows: TGTGCCAGCAGCGTTCTTGAGGGAGTCTTTCAGCCCCAGCATTTT. Encoded protein: CASSVLEGVFQPQHF. The chain links TRBV28 to TRBJ1-5; D uncertain. In germline, CDR1 is MDHEN, CDR2 SYDVKM. Trimming shortened V by 6 bases and J by 6 bases, and 18 bases separated the two germline ends. The CDR3 spans 15 residues.

V gene TRBV18 combines with J gene TRBJ1-4; no firm D call. With 2 bases removed from V and 10 bases from J, the gap between germline ends came to 20 bases. Germline assignment: CDR1 KGHSH and CDR2 LQKENI. The length of the CDR3 is 16 residues. The CDR3: CASSPNKAGNLGKLFF. The DNA for the CDR3 is TGTGCCAGCTCACCAAATAAAGCCGGGAACTTGGGAAAACTGTTTTTT. Combining the CDR3 with reference TRBV18 and TRBJ1-4 gives the whole variable domain NAGVMQNPRHLVRRRGQEARLRCSPMKGHSHVYWYRQLPEEGLKFMVYLQKENIIDESGMPKERFSAEFPKEGPSILRIQQVVRGDSAAYFCASSPNKAGNLGKLFFGSGTQLSVL.

V gene TRBV6-5 combines with J gene TRBJ1-4, with D hard to call. Looked up from germline, CDR1 is MNHEY and CDR2 is SVGAGI. Trimming cost V 3 bases and J 7 bases, with 9 bases left between them. The CDR3 extends over 13 amino acids. The CDR3 sequence is CASSYTGVEKLFF. For the CDR3, the DNA is TGTGCCAGCAGTTATACGGGAGTTGAAAAACTGTTTTTT.

The chain employs TRBV9 and TRBJ2-7; TRBD2 is a possible D gene (6 bases). This CDR3 has 16 residues. Trimming stripped 2 bases from V and 2 bases from J, with 17 bases between. CDR1 and CDR2 (germline): SGDLS, YYNGEE. This CDR3 is CASSVTGTHKTYEQYF. CDR3 coding DNA: TGTGCCAGCAGCGTCACCGGGACTCACAAGACCTACGAGCAGTACTTC.

This chain links TRBV29-1 with TRBJ1-3; D perhaps matches TRBD1 (6 bases). From germline, CDR1 is SQVTM and CDR2 ANQGSEA. This CDR3 has 14 residues. V dropped 4 bases and J dropped 0 bases, with 10 bases sitting between them. The CDR3 protein is CSVAGVSSGNTIYF. The CDR3 nucleotides are TGCAGCGTTGCAGGGGTTTCCTCTGGAAACACCATATATTTT.

V and J are TRBV3-1 (or the pseudogene TRBV3-2) and TRBJ1-1; a weak D match, TRBD1 (5 bases). V was shortened by 1 base and J by 11 bases, with 20 bases between the two germline ends. Germline V CDR1 and CDR2: LGHDT, YNNKEL (reference sequence). This CDR3 region has 15 residues. CDR3 residues: CASSQGTKQVSGAFF. The CDR3 DNA reads as TGTGCCAGCAGCCAAGGCACGAAACAGGTTTCAGGTGCTTTCTTT.

The chain has TRBV3-1 (or the pseudogene TRBV3-2) and TRBJ2-7; D unclear. V shed 1 base and J shed 6 bases, with 13 bases lying between them. Per germline, CDR1 LGHDT and CDR2 YNNKEL (reference sequence). The CDR3 spans 14 residues. This CDR3 is CASSQVFRLAEQYF. The CDR3 DNA reads as TGTGCCAGCAGCCAAGTATTTAGACTGGCCGAGCAGTACTTC.

This chain uses TRBV6-5 with TRBJ1-6; D is unresolved. CDR3 size: 12 residues. The ends were cut back, 4 bases at V and 13 bases at J, with 11 bases in the middle. The V gene's germline CDR1 is MNHEY and CDR2 SVGAGI. The CDR3 DNA is TGTGCCAGCAGTTCAGTCAGCGGGCCCCTCCACTTT. Its protein product is CASSSVSGPLHF.

V and J are TRBV30 and TRBJ2-7; 7 bases fit TRBD2. CDR1 and CDR2 (germline): GTSNPN, SVGIG (reference sequence). V gave up 0 bases and J gave up 2 bases; unmatched junction bases: 4. This CDR3 region has 14 residues. This chain's CDR3 is CAWSVPAGTYEQYF. CDR3 DNA sequence: TGTGCCTGGAGTGTACCAGCGGGAACCTACGAGCAGTACTTC.

The CDR3 here is CARSSPGGSSTYNEQFF. CDR3 coding DNA: TGTGCCAGAAGCTCTCCAGGGGGCTCAAGCACCTACAATGAGCAGTTCTTC. The chain couples TRBV5-3 to TRBJ2-1, with 8 bases matching TRBD1. TRBV5-3 is an open reading frame whose function is uncertain. The CDR3 runs to 17 residues. V dropped 3 bases and J dropped 2; count of bases not matched to a gene: 10.

This clone was found once. This chain joins TRBV13 and TRBJ2-7, with TRBD1 matching over 8 bases. The trim removed 2 bases at V and 2 bases at J, leaving 8 bases unmatched. Germline CDR1 PRHDT, CDR2 FYEKMQ (reference sequence). The CDR3 length is 16 residues. CDR3 nucleotide sequence: TGTGCCAGCAGCTTAAGACAGGGGAAGGGTGCCTACGAGCAGTACTTC. It encodes CASSLRQGKGAYEQYF.